This T cell receptor (beta chain) originates from a study of blood T cell repertoires in COVID-19. Whole-study context: From T cells, B-cell-depleted T cells, or PBMCs came the material, which was cDNA or gDNA.

This CDR3 region has 18 residues. V was clipped by 5 bases and J by 7 bases; unmatched bases: 18. Per germline, CDR1 SGHTA and CDR2 FQGTGA. The repertoire was sequenced with immunoSEQ multiplex PCR; TCRdb's copy has only in-frame clones and lacks some. The sample shows approximately 260,000 clones, roughly 83% of them seen only once. The chain is built from TRBV7-3 and TRBJ2-1; 9 nucleotides agree with TRBD2. The sequence was obtained from a woman at least 80 years old with acute or convalescent COVID-19. Sequencing was carried out using peripheral blood. For the CDR3, the DNA is TGTGCCAGCAGCCCAGCGGGGGGAGGCGGAAGGCGGAGAAATGAGCAGTTCTTC. Encoded protein: CASSPAGGGGRRRNEQFF.